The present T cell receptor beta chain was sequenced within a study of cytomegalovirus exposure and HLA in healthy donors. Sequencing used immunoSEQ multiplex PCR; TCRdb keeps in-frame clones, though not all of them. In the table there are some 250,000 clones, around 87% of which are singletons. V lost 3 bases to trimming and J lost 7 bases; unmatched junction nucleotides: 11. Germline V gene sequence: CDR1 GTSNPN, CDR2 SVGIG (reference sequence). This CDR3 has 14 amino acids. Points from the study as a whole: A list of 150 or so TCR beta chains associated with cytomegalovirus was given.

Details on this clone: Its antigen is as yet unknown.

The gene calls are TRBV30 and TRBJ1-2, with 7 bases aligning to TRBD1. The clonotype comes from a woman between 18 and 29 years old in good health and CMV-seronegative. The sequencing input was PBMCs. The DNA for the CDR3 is TGTGCCTGGAGGGATCTCGGAGGGGGCGTTGGCTACACCTTC. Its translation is CAWRDLGGGVGYTF.